Shown below are 22 T cell receptor beta chains from a single sample sequenced in a study of identical twins. TCRdb used MiXCR to reprocess the 5' RACE reads, holding one entry per CDR3 protein. Of a few hundred thousand distinct CDR3 sequences listed, around 9% were seen once; the top ten hold over 7%. The sample comprised naive T cells sorted from blood. These receptors originate from a woman aged 50 to 65 in good health.

The chain joins TRBV25-1 to TRBJ2-4; D unclear. The CDR3 has 13 residues. CDR1 is MGHDK, CDR2 SYGVNS, per germline. V was shortened by 2 bases and J by 3 bases, with 5 bases between the two germline ends. The chain's CDR3 is CASSERNKNIQYF. CDR3 bases: TGTGCCAGCAGTGAACGGAACAAAAACATTCAGTACTTC.

J is TRBJ2-3 and V is TRBV3-1; TRBD2 aligns across 11 bases. The ends lost 8 bases at V and 0 bases at J; junction bases unmatched: 7. CDR1 LGHDT and CDR2 YNNKEL come from the germline V gene (reference sequence). The CDR3 loop spans 16 amino acids. CDR3 sequence reads: CASSGLAAPSTDTQYF. CDR3 coding DNA: TGTGCCAGCTCGGGACTAGCGGCCCCTAGCACAGATACGCAGTATTTT.

This chain links TRBV5-1 with TRBJ1-2; a weak D match, TRBD1 (5 bases). Trimming left V 1 base short and J 3 bases short, with 13 bases between. The CDR3 contains 15 residues. Per germline, CDR1 SGHRS and CDR2 YFSETQ. CDR3 sequence: CASSLTGLQDYGYTF. In nucleotides, the CDR3 is TGCGCCAGCAGCTTGACAGGTCTCCAGGACTATGGCTACACCTTC. The full variable domain, its missing parts supplied by reference TRBV5-1 and TRBJ1-2, is KAGVTQTPRYLIKTRGQQVTLSCSPISGHRSVSWYQQTPGQGLQFLFEYFSETQRNKGNFPGRFSGRQFSNSRSEMNVSTLELGDSALYLCASSLTGLQDYGYTFGSGTRLTVV.

This clonotype was detected many times. This chain connects TRBV29-1 to TRBJ2-3; a possible D gene is TRBD1 (6 bases). CDR3 length: 13 amino acids. The germline V gene encodes CDR1 SQVTM and CDR2 ANQGSEA. The V and J ends lost 6 bases and 2 bases respectively, with 12 bases between them. In DNA, the CDR3 is TGCAGCGTAGGACAGAAGGTCACAGATACGCAGTATTTT. This translates into CSVGQKVTDTQYF.

The chain joins TRBV10-2 to TRBJ1-1; D possibly corresponds to TRBD1 (6 bases). Trimming stripped 7 bases from V and 0 bases from J, with 9 bases between. The CDR3 is 13 residues long. Germline values: CDR1 WSHSY, CDR2 SAAADI. CDR3 in amino acids: CASIGTLNTEAFF. The CDR3 bases are TGCGCCAGCATAGGGACACTGAACACTGAAGCTTTCTTT.

The chain carries TRBV3-1 and TRBJ2-3, with D possibly TRBD1 on 5 matching bases. Germline values: CDR1 LGHDT, CDR2 YNNKEL (reference sequence). This CDR3 comprises 15 residues. Trimming cost V 6 bases and J 4 bases, with 17 bases left between them. CDR3 amino acids: CASRDTTAVPDTQYF. The CDR3 DNA reads TGTGCCAGCAGGGACACAACCGCCGTCCCAGATACGCAGTATTTT.

This clonotype was observed a few times. The rearrangement joins TRBV5-1 to TRBJ1-2; 8 nucleotides agree with TRBD1. This CDR3 comprises 12 residues. Per the germline V gene, CDR1 is SGHRS and CDR2 is YFSETQ. J gave up 7 bases and V 4 bases, and 3 bases lay outside the gene matches. CDR3 coding DNA: TGCGCCAGCAGCGAAGGGACAGGTGGCTACACCTTC. This translates into CASSEGTGGYTF. Using reference TRBV5-1 and TRBJ1-2 for the parts outside the CDR3, the full variable domain is KAGVTQTPRYLIKTRGQQVTLSCSPISGHRSVSWYQQTPGQGLQFLFEYFSETQRNKGNFPGRFSGRQFSNSRSEMNVSTLELGDSALYLCASSEGTGGYTFGSGTRLTVV.

This clonotype has a count of ten or more. The chain is built from TRBV24-1 and TRBJ2-7; D possibly matches TRBD1 or TRBD2 (5 bases each). V was clipped by 4 bases and J by 4 bases, with 10 bases between them. CDR3 length equals 13 residues. CDR1 is KGHDR, CDR2 SFDVKD, per germline. CDR3 residues: CATSERGRYEQYF. CDR3 sequence (DNA): TGTGCCACCAGTGAGAGGGGCCGTTACGAGCAGTACTTC.

CDR3 DNA sequence: TGTGCCAGCAGCGCCCTCCTTGGGACTAGCGGGAGGAACAATGAGCAGTTCTTC. As protein: CASSALLGTSGRNNEQFF. The V call is TRBV9, the J call TRBJ2-1, with 15 bases lining up with TRBD2. The ends lost 3 bases at V and 5 bases at J; junction bases unmatched: 9. The CDR3 has 18 residues. Germline V gene data show CDR1 as SGDLS and CDR2 as YYNGEE.

The sample holds a few counts of this clonotype. This rearrangement joins TRBV21-1 to TRBJ2-7. TRBV21-1 is a known pseudogene. The CDR3 contains 15 residues. CDR3 loop: CASSKIPSEPYEQYV. The CDR3 region has the DNA TGTGCCAGCAGCAAAATTCCTAGCGAGCCCTACGAGCAGTACGTC.

J is TRBJ2-5 and V is TRBV20-1; D gene uncertain. V lost 6 bases, J lost 5 bases, and 13 bases lay in between. This CDR3 comprises 12 residues. Germline CDR1 is DFQATT and CDR2 is SNEGSKA (reference sequence). CDR3 nucleotides: TGCAGTGCCCCCATCAGAGTCGAGACCCAGTACTTC. Protein sequence: CSAPIRVETQYF.

This clonotype appeared many times. This chain connects TRBV7-2 to TRBJ2-1, with 8 bases fitting TRBD2. CDR1 is SGHTA and CDR2 is FQGNSA in the germline V gene. With V trimmed by 1 base and J by 4 bases, 3 bases remained unmatched. The CDR3 runs to 15 residues. The CDR3 reads CASSLVGGEYNEQFF. CDR3 nucleotide sequence: TGTGCCAGCAGCTTAGTCGGGGGGGAATACAATGAGCAGTTCTTC.

This clonotype was seen a few times. This chain joins TRBV6-5 and TRBJ1-1; TRBD1 matches at 11 bases. The J segment lost 6 bases and the V segment lost 7 bases, leaving 4 bases of the junction unmatched. This CDR3 spans 13 amino acids. CDR1 and CDR2 (germline): MNHEY, SVGAGI. The CDR3 spells CASNRDRGSEAFF. As DNA, the CDR3 is TGTGCCAGCAATCGGGACAGGGGGTCTGAAGCTTTCTTT.

This clonotype has just a few counts. The genes are TRBV20-1 and TRBJ2-3; D might be TRBD1 or TRBD2, each matching 5 bases. Germline V lookup: CDR1 DFQATT, CDR2 SNEGSKA (reference sequence). The CDR3 consists of 13 residues. The V end lost 5 bases, the J end lost 5 bases, and 14 bases lay between the germline ends. CDR3 amino acids: CSAPGPVGDTQYF. The CDR3, as DNA: TGCAGTGCTCCGGGACCGGTAGGAGATACGCAGTATTTT.

There are a few counts of this clonotype. The chain joins TRBV27 to TRBJ1-1, with unresolved D. This CDR3 contains 15 residues. V dropped 3 bases and J dropped 0 bases, with 11 bases sitting between them. The V gene's germline CDR1 is MNHEY and CDR2 SMNVEV (reference sequence). The CDR3 is CASSLVGRMNTEAFF. The CDR3 region has the DNA TGTGCCAGCAGTTTGGTGGGCAGAATGAACACTGAAGCTTTCTTT.

This clonotype was seen a handful of times. The junction differs from germline at one of its ends, possibly a read error. The chain employs TRBV7-8 and TRBJ2-5, with 9 bases matching TRBD2. CDR1 is SGHVS and CDR2 is FQNEAQ in the germline V gene. The CDR3 length is 12 residues. For the CDR3, the DNA is TGCTGCTCGGGGACTAGCCTCCAGACCCAGTACTTC. This codes for CCSGTSLQTQYF. The whole variable domain, remainder taken from reference TRBV7-8 and TRBJ2-5, is GAGVSQSPRYKVAKRGQDVALRCDPISGHVSLFWYQQALGQGPEFLTYFQNEAQLDKSGLPSDRFFAERPEGSVSTLKIQRTQQEDSAVYLCCSGTSLQTQYFGPGTRLLVL.

This clonotype was observed a handful of times. The chain is built from TRBV5-1 and TRBJ1-3; D remains ambiguous. The germline V gene has CDR1 SGHRS and CDR2 YFSETQ. CDR3 size: 14 residues. Trimming took 0 bases from V and 7 from J, leaving 11 bases between them. The DNA of the CDR3 is TGCGCCAGCAGCTTGGGATCGGGGATGAACACCATATATTTT. Translation gives CASSLGSGMNTIYF.

The chain is built from TRBV11-3 and TRBJ2-1; 8 bases are shared with TRBD2. J gave up 2 bases and V 5 bases, and 8 bases lay outside the gene matches. The CDR3 spans 16 residues. The germline gives CDR1 SGHNT, CDR2 YENEEA. CDR3 in DNA: TGTGCCAGCAGCCCTCAAGCGGGAGTGGCCTACAATGAGCAGTTCTTC. Residues: CASSPQAGVAYNEQFF.

This clonotype showed up just a few times. This chain joins TRBV12-3 or TRBV12-4 and TRBJ2-5; 12 bases are shared with TRBD1. The CDR3 is 17 residues long. V was clipped by 5 bases and J by 0 bases; unmatched bases: 7. The CDR3 DNA is TGTGCCAGCAGTCCGGGACAGGGGGCCCGGTACCAAGAGACCCAGTACTTC. Translating gives CASSPGQGARYQETQYF.

This clonotype has just a few counts. The chain has TRBV7-7 and TRBJ2-3; TRBD2 matches at 8 bases. V gave up 8 bases and J gave up 5 bases; unmatched junction bases: 6. In germline, CDR1 is SSHAT, CDR2 FNYEAQ (reference sequence). The CDR3 consists of 13 residues. CDR3 protein: CASSSGRGDTQYF. The CDR3 coding sequence is TGTGCCAGCTCAAGCGGGAGAGGAGATACGCAGTATTTT.

This clonotype occurred many times. V gene TRBV5-1 combines with J gene TRBJ2-2; either TRBD1 or TRBD2 may fit D (6 bases each). Germline V CDR1 and CDR2: SGHRS, YFSETQ. Trimming removed 2 bases at V and 4 bases at J, with 9 bases between. CDR3 size: 14 residues. CDR3 residues: CASSFGGSTGELFF. In DNA form, the CDR3 reads TGCGCCAGCAGCTTCGGGGGCAGCACCGGGGAGCTGTTTTTT.

Many counts were recorded for this clonotype. The genes are TRBV12-3 or TRBV12-4 and TRBJ2-1; TRBD2 aligns across 8 bases. V lost 6 bases and J lost 6; bases outside the gene matches: 4. The CDR3 contains 13 residues. The CDR3 reads CASRPGTSNEQFF. In DNA form, the CDR3 reads TGTGCCAGCAGACCGGGGACTAGCAATGAGCAGTTCTTC.